This T cell receptor (beta chain) is from a study of T cell responses to AZD1222 COVID-19 vaccine. The study's findings and limits: Clonal diversity may have been underestimated in mostly white British donors. The CD4 TCRs associated with vaccination extended across spike and predominated at 160-218 and 743-854.

TCRdb keeps only in-frame clones here, not all; method: immunoSEQ multiplex PCR. The sample lists under 150,000 clones, roughly 92% occurring once. The germline V gene has CDR1 LNHDA and CDR2 SQIVND (reference sequence). The CDR3 consists of 15 residues. V gave up 4 bases and J gave up 4 bases; unmatched junction bases: 9. Remarks on this clone: The target antigen is unknown.

This clonotype was obtained from an adult who received the AZD1222 COVID-19 vaccine. The source material was peripheral blood, sampled 28 days after the second AZD1222 dose. This sequence joins TRBV19 and TRBJ1-1, with 7 positions matching TRBD1. The CDR3 coding sequence is TGTGCCAGTAGTACTTCGAAGACAGGGTTCACTGAAGCTTTCTTT. Its protein is CASSTSKTGFTEAFF.